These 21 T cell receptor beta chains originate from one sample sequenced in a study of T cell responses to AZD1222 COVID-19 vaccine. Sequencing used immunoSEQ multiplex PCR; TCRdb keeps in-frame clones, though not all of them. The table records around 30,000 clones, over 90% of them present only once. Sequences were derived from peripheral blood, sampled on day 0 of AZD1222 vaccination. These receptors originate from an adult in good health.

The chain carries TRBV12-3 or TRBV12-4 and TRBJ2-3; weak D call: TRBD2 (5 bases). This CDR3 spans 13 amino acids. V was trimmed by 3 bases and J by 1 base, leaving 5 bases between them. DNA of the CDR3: TGTGCCAGCAGTTTGGAGGGCACAGATACGCAGTATTTT. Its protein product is CASSLEGTDTQYF.

DNA of the CDR3: TGTGCCACCAGCGGACGTTTCGGGGAGCTGTTTTTT. It translates to CATSGRFGELFF. The chain is built from TRBV15 and TRBJ2-2; no clear D gene. CDR1 and CDR2 (germline): LNHNV, YYDKDF (reference sequence). V lost 5 bases, J lost 7 bases, and 8 bases lay in between. The CDR3 is 12 residues long.

The CDR3 loop reads CASSLPQGRGGDEKLFF. For the CDR3, the DNA is TGCGCCAGCAGCTTACCGCAGGGGAGGGGCGGAGATGAAAAACTGTTTTTT. The chain has TRBV5-1 and TRBJ1-4; a weak D match, TRBD1 (6 bases). With 2 bases removed from V and 6 bases from J, the gap between germline ends came to 20 bases. This CDR3 spans 17 amino acids. The germline V gene encodes CDR1 SGHRS and CDR2 YFSETQ.

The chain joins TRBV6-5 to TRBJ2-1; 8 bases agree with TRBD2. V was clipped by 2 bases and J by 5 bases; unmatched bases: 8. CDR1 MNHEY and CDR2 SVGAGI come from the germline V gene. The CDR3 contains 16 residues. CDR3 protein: CASSYTLAGGDNEQFF. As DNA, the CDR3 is TGTGCCAGCAGTTACACTTTGGCGGGGGGAGACAATGAGCAGTTCTTC.

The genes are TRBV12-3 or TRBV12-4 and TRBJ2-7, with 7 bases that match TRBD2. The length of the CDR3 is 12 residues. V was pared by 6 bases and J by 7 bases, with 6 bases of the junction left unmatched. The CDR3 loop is CASSAGRGEQYF. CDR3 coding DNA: TGTGCCAGCAGCGCAGGGCGGGGGGAGCAGTACTTC.

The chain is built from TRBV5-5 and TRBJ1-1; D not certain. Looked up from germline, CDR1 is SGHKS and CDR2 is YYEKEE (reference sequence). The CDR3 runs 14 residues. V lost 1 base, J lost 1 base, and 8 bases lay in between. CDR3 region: CASSLLTTNTEAFF. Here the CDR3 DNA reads TGTGCCAGCAGCTTGTTGACGACGAACACTGAAGCTTTCTTT.

In nucleotides, the CDR3 is TGTGCCAGCATCGCGGCAGGGAGTTTAAATGGCTACACCTTC. Its translation: CASIAAGSLNGYTF. This chain joins TRBV6-5 and TRBJ1-2; D is possibly TRBD1 (5 bases). The CDR3 contains 14 residues. In germline, CDR1 is MNHEY, CDR2 SVGAGI. Deletions cut 7 bases from V and 6 bases from J, with 18 bases between.

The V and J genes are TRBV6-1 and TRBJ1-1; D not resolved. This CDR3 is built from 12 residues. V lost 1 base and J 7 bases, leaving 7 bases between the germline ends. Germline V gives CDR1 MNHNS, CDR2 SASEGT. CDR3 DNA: TGTGCCAGCAGTGAAGTGGCATTTGAAGCTTTCTTT. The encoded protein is CASSEVAFEAFF.

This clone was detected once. DNA for the CDR3: TGTGCCAGCAGCTTAGGACTGAATGGAAACACCATATATTTT. This translates into CASSLGLNGNTIYF. V is TRBV5-6 and J is TRBJ1-3, with D unclear. Germline-derived CDR1 and CDR2 are SGHDT and YYEEEE. Trimming stripped 2 bases from V and 3 bases from J, with 9 bases between. The CDR3 covers 14 residues.

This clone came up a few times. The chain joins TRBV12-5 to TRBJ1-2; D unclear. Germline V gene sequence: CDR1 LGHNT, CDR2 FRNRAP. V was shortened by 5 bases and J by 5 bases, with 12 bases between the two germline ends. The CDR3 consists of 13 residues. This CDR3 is CASGPEAVYGYTF. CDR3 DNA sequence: TGTGCTAGTGGTCCCGAAGCAGTGTATGGCTACACCTTC. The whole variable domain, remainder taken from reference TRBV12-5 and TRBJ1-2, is DARVTQTPRHKVTEMGQEVTMRCQPILGHNTVFWYRQTMMQGLELLAYFRNRAPLDDSGMPKDRFSAEMPDATLATLKIQPSEPRDSAVYFCASGPEAVYGYTFGSGTRLTVV.

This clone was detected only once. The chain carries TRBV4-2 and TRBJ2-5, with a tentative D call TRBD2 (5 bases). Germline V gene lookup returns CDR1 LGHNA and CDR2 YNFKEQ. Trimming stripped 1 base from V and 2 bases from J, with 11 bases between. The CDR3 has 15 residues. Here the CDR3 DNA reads TGTGCCAGCAGCCAAGGAGGGAAGGGTCAAGAGACCCAGTACTTC. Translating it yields CASSQGGKGQETQYF.

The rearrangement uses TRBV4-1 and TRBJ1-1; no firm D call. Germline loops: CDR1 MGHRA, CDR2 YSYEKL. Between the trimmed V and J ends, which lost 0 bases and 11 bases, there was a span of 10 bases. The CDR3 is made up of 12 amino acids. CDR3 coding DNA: TGCGCCAGCAGCCAAGAAGGCCGGAGGGCTTTCTTT. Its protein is CASSQEGRRAFF.

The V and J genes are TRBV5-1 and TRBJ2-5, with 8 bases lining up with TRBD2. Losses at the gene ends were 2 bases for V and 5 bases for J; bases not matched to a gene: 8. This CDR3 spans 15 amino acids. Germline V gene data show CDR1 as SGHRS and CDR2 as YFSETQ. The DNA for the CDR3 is TGCGCCAGCAGCTTAGACGGGGGGGCCGTGGAGACCCAGTACTTC. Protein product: CASSLDGGAVETQYF.

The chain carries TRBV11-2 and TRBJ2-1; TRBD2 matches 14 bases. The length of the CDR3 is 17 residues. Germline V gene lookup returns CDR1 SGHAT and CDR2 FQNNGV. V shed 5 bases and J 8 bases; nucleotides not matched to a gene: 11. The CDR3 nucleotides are TGTGCCAGCAGCCCAGGGACTAGCGGGAGAGCCGGGGATGAGCAGTTCTTC. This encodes CASSPGTSGRAGDEQFF.

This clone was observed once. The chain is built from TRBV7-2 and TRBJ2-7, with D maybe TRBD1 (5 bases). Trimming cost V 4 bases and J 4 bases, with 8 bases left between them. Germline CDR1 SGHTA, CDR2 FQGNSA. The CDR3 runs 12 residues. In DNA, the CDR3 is TGTGCCAGCAGCTGGGGCCCATACGAGCAGTACTTC. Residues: CASSWGPYEQYF.

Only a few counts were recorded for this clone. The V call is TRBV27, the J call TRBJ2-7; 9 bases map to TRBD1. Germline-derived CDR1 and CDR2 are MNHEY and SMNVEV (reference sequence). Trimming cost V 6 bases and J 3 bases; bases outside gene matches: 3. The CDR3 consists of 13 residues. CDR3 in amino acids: CASRGQGSYEQYF. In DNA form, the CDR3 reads TGTGCCAGCAGAGGACAGGGGAGCTACGAGCAGTACTTC.

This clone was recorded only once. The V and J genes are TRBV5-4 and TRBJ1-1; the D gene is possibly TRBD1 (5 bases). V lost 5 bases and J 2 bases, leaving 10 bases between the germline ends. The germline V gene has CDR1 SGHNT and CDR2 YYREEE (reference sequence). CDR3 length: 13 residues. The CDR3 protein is CASSRDLNTEAFF. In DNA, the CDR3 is TGTGCCAGCAGTCGGGACCTTAACACTGAAGCTTTCTTT.

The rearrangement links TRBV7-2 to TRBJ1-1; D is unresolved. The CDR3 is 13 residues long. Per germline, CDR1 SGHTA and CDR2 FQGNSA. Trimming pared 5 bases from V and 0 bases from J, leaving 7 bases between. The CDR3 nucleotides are TGTGCCAGCAGCGCAATATTGAACACTGAAGCTTTCTTT. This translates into CASSAILNTEAFF.

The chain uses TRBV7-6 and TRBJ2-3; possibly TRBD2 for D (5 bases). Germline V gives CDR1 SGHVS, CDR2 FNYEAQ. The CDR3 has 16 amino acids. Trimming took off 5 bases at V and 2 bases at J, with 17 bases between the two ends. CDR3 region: CASSGSPYPLTDTQYF. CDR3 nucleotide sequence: TGTGCCAGCAGCGGGAGTCCCTACCCCCTCACAGATACGCAGTATTTT.

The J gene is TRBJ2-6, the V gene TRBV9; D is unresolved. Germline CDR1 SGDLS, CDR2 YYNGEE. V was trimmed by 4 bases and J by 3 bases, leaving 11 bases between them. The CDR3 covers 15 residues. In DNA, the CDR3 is TGTGCCAGCAGCCCGCACAGCCATGGGGCCAACGTCCTGACTTTC. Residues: CASSPHSHGANVLTF.

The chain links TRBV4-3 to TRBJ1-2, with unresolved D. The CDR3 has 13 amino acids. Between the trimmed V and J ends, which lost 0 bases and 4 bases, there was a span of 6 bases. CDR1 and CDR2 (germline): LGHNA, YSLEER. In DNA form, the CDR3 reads TGCGCCAGCAGCCAAGATAGAAGCTATGGCTACACCTTC. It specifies CASSQDRSYGYTF.